This note documents a single T cell receptor beta chain sequence. Method: immunoSEQ multiplex PCR; TCRdb's copy keeps in-frame clones and lacks some. The sample has about 59,000 clones, around 90% seen once. The data are from a study of control samples from healthy donors and cancer patients. The CDR3 has 12 residues. Germline assignment: CDR1 SQVTM and CDR2 ANQGSEA. Trimming pared 6 bases from V and 1 base from J, leaving 9 bases between. V is TRBV29-1 and J is TRBJ1-1; D unclear. The sequencing input was PBMCs. The sequence came from a man aged 35-49 years with colorectal cancer. CDR3 bases: TGCAGCGTCAAGCGCACGAACACTGAAGCTTTCTTT. Translated, it gives CSVKRTNTEAFF.